This T cell receptor beta chain was captured by sequencing in a study of blood T cell repertoires in COVID-19. Study-level information: T cells, B-cell-depleted T cells, or PBMCs provided the cDNA or gDNA that served as material.

Assay used: immunoSEQ multiplex PCR; TCRdb lists only in-frame clones, some missing. This sample has more than 250,000 clones, with around 89% found just once. The sequenced sample consisted of peripheral blood. The sequence came from a woman younger than 45 with COVID-19, enrolled during active disease.

The CDR3 loop is CAWSVQVAANEQFF. The CDR3 DNA is TGTGCCTGGAGTGTACAGGTCGCTGCCAATGAGCAGTTCTTC. V usage is TRBV30 and J usage is TRBJ2-1, with a possible D match to TRBD1 (5 bases). The CDR3 spans 14 residues. CDR1 and CDR2 from the germline V gene are GTSNPN and SVGIG (reference sequence). V was pared by 0 bases and J by 6 bases, with 12 bases between. The full variable domain, rest sourced from reference TRBV30 and TRBJ2-1, is SQTIHQWPATLVQPVGSPLSLECTVEGTSNPNLYWYRQAAGRGLQLLFYSVGIGQISSEVPQNLSASRPQDRQFILSSKKLLLSDSGFYLCAWSVQVAANEQFFGPGTRLTVL.